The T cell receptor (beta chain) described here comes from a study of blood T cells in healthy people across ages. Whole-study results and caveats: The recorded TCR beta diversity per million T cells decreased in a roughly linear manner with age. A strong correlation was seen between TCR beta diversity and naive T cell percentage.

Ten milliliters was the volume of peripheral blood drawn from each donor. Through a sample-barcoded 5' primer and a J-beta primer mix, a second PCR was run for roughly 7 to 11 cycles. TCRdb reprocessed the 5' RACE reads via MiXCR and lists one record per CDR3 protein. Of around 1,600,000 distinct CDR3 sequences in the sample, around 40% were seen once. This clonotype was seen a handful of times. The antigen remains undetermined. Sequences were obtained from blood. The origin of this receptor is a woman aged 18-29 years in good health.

The CDR3: CASSQRLAETQYF. The CDR3 coding sequence is TGTGCCAGCAGCCAAAGACTAGCGGAGACCCAGTACTTC. The chain carries TRBV6-5 and TRBJ2-5; 8 nucleotides match TRBD2. With V trimmed by 6 bases and J by 5 bases, 5 bases remained unmatched. The length of the CDR3 is 13 residues. Germline-derived CDR1 and CDR2 are MNHEY and SVGAGI.